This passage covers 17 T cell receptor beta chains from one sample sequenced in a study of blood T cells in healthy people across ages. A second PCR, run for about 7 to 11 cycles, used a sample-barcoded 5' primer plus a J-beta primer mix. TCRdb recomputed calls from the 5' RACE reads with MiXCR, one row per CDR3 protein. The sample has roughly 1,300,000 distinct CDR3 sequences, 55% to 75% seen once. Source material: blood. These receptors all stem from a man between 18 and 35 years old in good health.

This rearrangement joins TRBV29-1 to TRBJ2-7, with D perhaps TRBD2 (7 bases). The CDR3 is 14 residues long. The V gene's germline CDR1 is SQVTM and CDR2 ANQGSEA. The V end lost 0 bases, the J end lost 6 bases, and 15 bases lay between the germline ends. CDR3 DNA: TGCAGCGTTGAAGATCGGGGGGACACTCCCGAGCAGTACTTC. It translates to CSVEDRGDTPEQYF.

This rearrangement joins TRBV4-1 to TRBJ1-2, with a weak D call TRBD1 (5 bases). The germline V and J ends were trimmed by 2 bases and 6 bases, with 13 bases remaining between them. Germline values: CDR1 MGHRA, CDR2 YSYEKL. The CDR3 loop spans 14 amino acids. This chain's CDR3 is CASSQTGNLNGYTF. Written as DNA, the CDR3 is TGCGCCAGCAGCCAAACAGGCAATCTGAATGGCTACACCTTC.

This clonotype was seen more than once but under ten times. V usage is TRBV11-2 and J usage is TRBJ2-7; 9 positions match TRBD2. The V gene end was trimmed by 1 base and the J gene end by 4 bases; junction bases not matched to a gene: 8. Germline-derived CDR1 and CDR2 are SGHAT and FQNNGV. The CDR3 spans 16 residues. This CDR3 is CASSLVVLAGTYEQYF. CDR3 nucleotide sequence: TGTGCCAGCAGCTTAGTGGTTCTAGCGGGGACTTACGAGCAGTACTTC.

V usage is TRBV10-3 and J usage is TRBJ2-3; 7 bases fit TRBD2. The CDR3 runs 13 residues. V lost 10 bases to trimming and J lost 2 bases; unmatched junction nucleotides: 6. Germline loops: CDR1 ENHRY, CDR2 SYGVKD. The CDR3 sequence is CATVGGDTDTQYF. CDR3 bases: TGTGCCACCGTGGGAGGGGACACAGATACGCAGTATTTT.

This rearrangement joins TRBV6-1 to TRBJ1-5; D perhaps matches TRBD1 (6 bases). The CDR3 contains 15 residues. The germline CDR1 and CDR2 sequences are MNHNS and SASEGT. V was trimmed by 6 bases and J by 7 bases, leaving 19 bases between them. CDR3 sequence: CASRPKGDVRQPQHF. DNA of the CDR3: TGTGCCAGCAGGCCAAAGGGGGACGTTCGCCAGCCCCAGCATTTT.

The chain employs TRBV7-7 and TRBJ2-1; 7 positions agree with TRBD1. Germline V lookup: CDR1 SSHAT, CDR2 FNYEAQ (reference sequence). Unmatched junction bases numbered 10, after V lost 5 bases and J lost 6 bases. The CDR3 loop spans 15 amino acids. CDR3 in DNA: TGTGCCAGCAGCCCCTCACAGGGGAAGGGCAATGAGCAGTTCTTC. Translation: CASSPSQGKGNEQFF.

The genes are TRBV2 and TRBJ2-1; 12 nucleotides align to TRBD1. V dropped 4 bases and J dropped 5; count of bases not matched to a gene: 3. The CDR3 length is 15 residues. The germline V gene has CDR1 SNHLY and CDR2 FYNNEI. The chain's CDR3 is CASSAGQGANNEQFF. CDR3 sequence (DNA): TGTGCCAGCAGTGCGGGACAGGGGGCTAACAATGAGCAGTTCTTC.

CDR3 DNA sequence: TGTGCCAGCAGACGGGACAGTAGCTCCTACAATGAGCAGTTCTTC. Translated, it gives CASRRDSSSYNEQFF. The chain joins TRBV12-3 or TRBV12-4 to TRBJ2-1; the match to TRBD1 covers 7 bases. V shed 6 bases and J 0 bases; nucleotides not matched to a gene: 5. The CDR3 contains 15 residues.

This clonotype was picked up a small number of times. Here the CDR3 DNA reads TGTGCCAGCAGCCAAGTAACAGGCGCTACCTTTAGTCTTCGAGAGACCCAGTACTTC. Translating it yields CASSQVTGATFSLRETQYF. V and J are TRBV3-1 and TRBJ2-5; weak D call: TRBD1 (5 bases). Germline values: CDR1 LGHDT, CDR2 YNNKEL (reference sequence). Trimming pared 1 base from V and 4 bases from J, leaving 25 bases between. The CDR3 has 19 residues.

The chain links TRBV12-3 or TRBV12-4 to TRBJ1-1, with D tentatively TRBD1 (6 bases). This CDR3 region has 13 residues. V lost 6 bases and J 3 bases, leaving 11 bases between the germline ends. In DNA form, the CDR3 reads TGTGCCAGCAGGGGGGCCGCGGACACTGAAGCTTTCTTT. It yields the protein CASRGAADTEAFF.

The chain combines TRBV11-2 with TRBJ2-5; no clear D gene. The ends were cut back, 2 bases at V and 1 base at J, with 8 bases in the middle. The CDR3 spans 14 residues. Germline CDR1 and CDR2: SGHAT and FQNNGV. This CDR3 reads CASSLHRRQETQYF. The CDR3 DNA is TGTGCCAGCAGCTTACACAGACGCCAAGAGACCCAGTACTTC.

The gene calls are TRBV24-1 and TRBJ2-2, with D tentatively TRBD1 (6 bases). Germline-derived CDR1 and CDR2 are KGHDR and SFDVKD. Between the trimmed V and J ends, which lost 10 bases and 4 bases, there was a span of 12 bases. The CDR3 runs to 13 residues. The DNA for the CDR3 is TGTGCCACGACAGGACAGACCACCGGGGAGCTGTTTTTT. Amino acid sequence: CATTGQTTGELFF.

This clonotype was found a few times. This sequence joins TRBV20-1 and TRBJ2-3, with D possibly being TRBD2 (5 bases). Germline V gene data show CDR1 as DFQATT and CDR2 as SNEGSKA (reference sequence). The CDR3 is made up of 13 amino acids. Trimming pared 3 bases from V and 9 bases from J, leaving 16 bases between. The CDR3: CSARETGSRTQYF. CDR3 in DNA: TGCAGTGCTAGGGAAACGGGGTCGCGGACGCAGTATTTT.

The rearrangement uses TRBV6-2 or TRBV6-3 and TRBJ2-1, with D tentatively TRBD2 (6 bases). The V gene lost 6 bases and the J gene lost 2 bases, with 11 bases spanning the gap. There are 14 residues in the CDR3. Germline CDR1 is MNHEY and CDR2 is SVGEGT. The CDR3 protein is CASRRGTTYNEQFF. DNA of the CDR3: TGTGCCAGCAGACGCGGGACGACCTACAATGAGCAGTTCTTC.

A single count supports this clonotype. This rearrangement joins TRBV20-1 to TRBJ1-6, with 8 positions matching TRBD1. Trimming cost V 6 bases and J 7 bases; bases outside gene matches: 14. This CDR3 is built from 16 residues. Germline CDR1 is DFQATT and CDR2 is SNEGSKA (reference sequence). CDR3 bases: TGCAGTGCGGAGGGGGGATCGGACAGGGACAATTCACCCCTCCACTTT. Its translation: CSAEGGSDRDNSPLHF.

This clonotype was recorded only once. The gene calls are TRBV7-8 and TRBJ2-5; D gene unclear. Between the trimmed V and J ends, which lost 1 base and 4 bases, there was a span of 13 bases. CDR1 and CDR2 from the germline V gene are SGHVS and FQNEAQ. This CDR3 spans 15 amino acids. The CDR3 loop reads CASSLDEKRIETQYF. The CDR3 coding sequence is TGTGCCAGCAGCTTAGACGAGAAAAGAATAGAGACCCAGTACTTC.

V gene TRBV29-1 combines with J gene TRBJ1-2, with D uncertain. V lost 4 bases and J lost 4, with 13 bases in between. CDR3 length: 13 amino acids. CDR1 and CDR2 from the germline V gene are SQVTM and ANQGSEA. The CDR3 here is CSVGGVQLYGYTF. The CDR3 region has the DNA TGCAGCGTTGGTGGCGTCCAACTCTATGGCTACACCTTC.